Listed here is a single T cell receptor (beta chain). This clonotype was seen a handful of times. Its antigen is currently not known. No much larger clone exists at a distance of one base, and base qualities are not known. V loses 8 bases, J loses 2 bases, and the germline ends lie 19 bases apart. From the cysteine through the phenylalanine, the CDR3 covers 15 amino acids. The only DNA kept is the CDR3, 45 bases in frame from the first base. As encoded in the germline V gene, CDR1 is MDHEN while CDR2 is SYDVKM. The method behind the library was 5' RACE. The sequencer was an Illumina HiSeq 2500. A second about 7 to 12 cycle PCR used a sample-barcoded 5' primer and a J-beta primer mix. Each TCR beta cDNA molecule received a unique molecular identifier from a template-switch 5' adaptor carrying 12 random nucleotides. Each sample yielded at least 3 million CDR3-containing paired-end reads. First-strand cDNA was synthesized from all RNA with the Mint cDNA synthesis kit, primed by a TRBC-specific oligonucleotide. After uracil-DNA glycosylase treatment, a first 18-cycle PCR used universal primers M1SS and BC2_uni_R on all cDNA. As for how the authors treated the data: Normalization of each sample was performed by random selection of 1 million high-quality reads, each carrying a distinct molecular identifier. Reads sharing molecular identifiers were discarded rather than binned into consensus sequences. MiTCR, with a Q25 quality threshold and the strictest error-elimination algorithm, was used for CDR3 identification, clonotype clustering and error correction. Lower-bound total TCR beta diversity was estimated with a nonparametric unseen species model using Euler transformation. The public reads were reanalyzed by TCRdb: fastp trimming at Q25, MiXCR alignment, in-frame beta chains only. Entries are consolidated by CDR3 protein sequence, retaining the most common genes and DNA. For this entry, the V and J calls and clone size follow TCRdb and not the study's own pipeline. For this sample the table gives 800,000 or so distinct CDR3 sequences, of which 25% were detected only once. Clones ranked in the top ten supply more than 3% of the sample.

This specimen belongs to a study of blood T cells in healthy people across ages (dated by TCRdb to between 2014 and 2016). A note on the overall study: In model experiments, template switching captured about one uniquely barcoded TCR beta cDNA molecule for every two T cells. For two donors (one aged 18 to 30 and one aged 80 or older), the study analyzed two additional independent replicas of 1 million unique cDNA reads from the same blood draw. Using deep sequencing normalized with unique cDNA molecular identifiers, the study measured how TCR beta repertoire diversity changes with age. The donors were divided into four age groups: young (average roughly 17 years), middle-aged (under 40), aged (roughly 66) and long-lived (82). Study-wide conclusions, independent of this receptor: Conclusive comparison of naive and antigen-experienced compartments was prevented by the profiling of bulk unsorted PBMCs. Estimates of total diversity based on one million sequenced T cells were considered lower bounds and underestimates. As age increased, observed TCR beta diversity per million T cells dropped in a roughly linear way, and a significant reduction was already evident by age approximately 40. Compared with the aged group, the long-lived group had more naive CD4+ T cells, fewer expanded clones and increased TCR diversity, suggesting age selection. Because donor CMV infection status was unknown, age-related changes in expanded clonotypes were potentially confounded. Observed TCR beta diversity correlated strongly with the percentage of naive T cells measured by flow cytometry.

The donors were roughly 40 Caucasian individuals from Russia, aged roughly 6 to 90 years, who were systemically healthy. Around 10 milliliters of peripheral blood were collected from each donor into EDTA-treated Vacutainer tubes. Ficoll-Paque density-gradient centrifugation was used to isolate PBMCs, with at least 6.5 million per sample. Trizol reagent was used to extract total RNA from the PBMCs, yielding at least 6 micrograms per sample. The percentages of naive CD45RAhigh/CD27high T cells were determined by flow cytometry on a PBMC aliquot from every donor. This same sample was also part of a study on T cells of mothers and their children. Per the second study: Nine systemically healthy Caucasian individuals served as donors, namely three mothers together with their six children. cDNA synthesis consumed the entire amount of extracted RNA, loaded at approximately 1.6 ug RNA in each 15 ul reaction. In the second PCR, sample barcodes and 2-4 random nucleotides were introduced via the M1S primer. Over 8.5 million TCR beta CDR3 reads came from each mother, compared with approximately 3.1 million reads from each child. In both related and unrelated pairs, thymic selection shapes the output of TCR recombination in a similar way, with inherited differences having only a minor effect. Related mother-child pairs always showed normalized repertoire overlap that was slightly higher than in unrelated mother-child pairs, though the difference was never significant. No persistent microchimeric T cell clones were found, with a detection sensitivity of approximately 100 clones per million clonotypes. In the study, deep NGS was used to compare the TCR beta repertoires of mothers and children, and features distinguishing related mother-child pairs from unrelated individuals were sought. On average, the children were roughly 11 +/- 4 years old, while the mothers were approximately 40 +/- 4 years old. Libraries were sequenced on Illumina HiSeq 2000 with 100+100 nt paired-end reads after adapter ligation with NEBNext reagents. To prevent cross-contamination, the mother and child libraries were prepared a month apart and were sequenced in separate runs. Between about 500,000 and 2,300,000 distinct TCR beta clonotypes were identified per donor. Naive TCR beta clonotypes were estimated from low-frequency clonotypes matched to each donor's FACS-determined naive share, without sorting.

The V and J genes are TRBV28 and TRBJ2-7; a weak D assignment points to TRBD2 (5 bases agree). The TCR was taken from a boy aged 5-17 years in good health. Sequenced material: blood. The DNA sequence follows: TGTGCCAGCGCCTCATCGACTCTCGGGACCTACGAGCAGTACTTC. It is translated as CASASSTLGTYEQYF.